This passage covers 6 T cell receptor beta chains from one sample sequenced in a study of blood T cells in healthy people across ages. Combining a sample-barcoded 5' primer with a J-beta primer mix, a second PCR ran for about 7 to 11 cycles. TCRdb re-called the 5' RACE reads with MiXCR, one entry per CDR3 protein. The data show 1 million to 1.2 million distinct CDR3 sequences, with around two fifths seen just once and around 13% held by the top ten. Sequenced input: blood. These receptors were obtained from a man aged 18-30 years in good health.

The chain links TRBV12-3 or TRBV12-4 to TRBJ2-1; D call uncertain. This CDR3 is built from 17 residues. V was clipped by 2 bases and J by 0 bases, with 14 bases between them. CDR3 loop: CASSLIKLKSSYNEQFF. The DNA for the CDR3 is TGTGCCAGCAGTTTAATAAAATTGAAAAGCTCCTACAATGAGCAGTTCTTC.

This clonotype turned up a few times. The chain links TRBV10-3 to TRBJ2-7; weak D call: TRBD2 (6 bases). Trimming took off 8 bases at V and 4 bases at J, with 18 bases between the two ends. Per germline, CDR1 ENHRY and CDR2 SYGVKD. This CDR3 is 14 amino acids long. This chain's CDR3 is CAIGGLGKSYEQYF. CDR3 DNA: TGTGCCATCGGAGGGCTAGGGAAATCATACGAGCAGTACTTC.

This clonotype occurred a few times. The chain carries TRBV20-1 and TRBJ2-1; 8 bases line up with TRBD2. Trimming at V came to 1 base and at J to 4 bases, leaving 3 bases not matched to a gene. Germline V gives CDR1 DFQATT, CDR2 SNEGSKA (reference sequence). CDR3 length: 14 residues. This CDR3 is CSARAGGVYNEQFF. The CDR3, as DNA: TGCAGTGCTAGAGCCGGGGGGGTTTACAATGAGCAGTTCTTC.

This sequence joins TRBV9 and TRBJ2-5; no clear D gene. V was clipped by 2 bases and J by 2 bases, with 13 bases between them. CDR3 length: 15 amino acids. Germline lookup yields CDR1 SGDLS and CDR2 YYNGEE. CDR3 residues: CASSVGTVSQETQYF. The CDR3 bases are TGTGCCAGCAGCGTTGGAACAGTCTCACAAGAGACCCAGTACTTC. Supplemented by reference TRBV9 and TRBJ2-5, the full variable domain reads DSGVTQTPKHLITATGQRVTLRCSPRSGDLSVYWYQQSLDQGLQFLIQYYNGEERAKGNILERFSAQQFPDLHSELNLSSLELGDSALYFCASSVGTVSQETQYFGPGTRLLVL.

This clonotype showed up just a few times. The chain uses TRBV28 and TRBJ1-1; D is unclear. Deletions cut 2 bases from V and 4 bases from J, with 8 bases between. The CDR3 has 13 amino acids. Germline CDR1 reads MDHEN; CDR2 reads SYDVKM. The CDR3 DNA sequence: TGTGCCAGCAGTTTAGCTGGGCCCACTGAAGCTTTCTTT. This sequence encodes CASSLAGPTEAFF.

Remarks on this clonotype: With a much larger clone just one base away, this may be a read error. Here the CDR3 DNA reads TGTGCCGGCAGCTTACAGGGGGCGAACACCGGGGAGCTGTTTTTT. It is translated as CAGSLQGANTGELFF. V gene TRBV7-2 combines with J gene TRBJ2-2; TRBD1 matches 8 bases. The CDR3 covers 15 residues. CDR1 is SGHTA and CDR2 is FQGNSA in the germline V gene.